This T cell receptor (beta chain) appears in the sequencing data of a study of blood T cell repertoires in COVID-19. As for the study in general: PBMCs, B-cell-depleted T cells, or T cells were the source of the cDNA or gDNA that made up the material.

The CDR3 is made up of 14 amino acids. V lost 2 bases and J 7 bases, leaving 9 bases between the germline ends. CDR1 and CDR2 from the germline V gene are LGHDT and YNNKEL (reference sequence). Per the authors' pipeline: The assay estimated nucleated cells by amplifying reference gene primers. Libraries were prepared by immunoSEQ multiplex PCR; TCRdb keeps only in-frame clonotypes and omits some of them. D and trimming were read from the DNA, whereas the V and J calls and clone size are those reported in that table. The sample lists about 250,000 clones, approximately 90% occurring once. The sequencing sample was made of peripheral blood. The chain uses TRBV3-1 (or the pseudogene TRBV3-2) and TRBJ1-6; tentatively, D is TRBD1 (5 bases). The origin of this receptor is a woman in her 30s with COVID-19, enrolled during active disease. CDR3 bases: TGTGCCAGCAGCCAACCAGGGAAAAATTCACCCCTCCACTTT. Its translation: CASSQPGKNSPLHF.